This T cell receptor (beta chain) was recorded in a study of blood T cell repertoires in COVID-19. In the study overall: The origin of the acute and convalescent COVID-19 samples was the United States, Italy and Spain.

The protocol was immunoSEQ multiplex PCR, while the TCRdb copy is restricted to in-frame clones and leaves out a portion. The sample consists of 100,000 or so clones, roughly 80% of them appearing once. Looked up from germline, CDR1 is MNHNS and CDR2 is SASEGT. The V gene lost 1 base and the J gene lost 0 bases, with 13 bases spanning the gap. There are 16 residues in the CDR3. The TCR originated in a woman aged 80 or older with acute or convalescent COVID-19. The sample was peripheral blood. The chain is built from TRBV6-1 and TRBJ2-7; D gene unclear. CDR3 sequence (DNA): TGTGCCAGCAGTGAAGTTTATGACTTACGCTCCTACGAGCAGTACTTC. Translating it yields CASSEVYDLRSYEQYF.